This paragraph covers one TCR beta chain sequence. Profiling relied on immunoSEQ multiplex PCR, and the TCRdb table lists in-frame clones only, not all of them. The sample contains 340,000 or so clones, just over 85% of which appear only once. The CDR3 runs 12 residues. Recruitment covered under 25 US areas and drew participants whose ages spanned roughly 18 to 89 years. Categorization into cohorts depended on clinical history that participants reported. The entry originates in a study of blood T cell repertoires in COVID-19. The sequencing sample was made of PBMCs or T cells enriched from blood (not recorded which). The J gene is TRBJ1-5, the V gene TRBV12-2. TRBV12-2 is reported as a pseudogene. This receptor was obtained from a middle-aged woman with acute COVID-19. The DNA for the CDR3 is TGTGCAAGTCGCTTAAAGGAGGAGCCCCAGCATTTT. It encodes CASRLKEEPQHF.